This paragraph covers one T cell receptor beta chain sequence. Some clones are missing from TCRdb's copy, which holds only in-frame ones; the method was immunoSEQ multiplex PCR. The sample lists about 120,000 clones; roughly 90% were seen once. This entry belongs to a study of PD-L1 blockade in urothelial cancer. Looking at the study overall: Blood analysis was done at 3 weeks (second dose) and 6 weeks after treatment began.

V was trimmed by 6 bases and J by 6 bases, leaving 14 bases between them. Germline V gene sequence: CDR1 MNHEY, CDR2 SMNVEV (reference sequence). The CDR3 extends over 13 amino acids. Time point specified: peripheral blood 6 weeks after treatment start. This clonotype originated in a man between 60 and 70 years old with urothelial cancer. Sequenced material: PBMCs, taken around atezolizumab (anti-PD-L1) treatment. The rearrangement uses TRBV27 and TRBJ1-1; no clear D gene. CDR3: CASSPIIAAEAFF. In nucleotides, the CDR3 is TGTGCCAGCAGCCCGATCATCGCGGCTGAAGCTTTCTTT.